Listed below are T cell receptor beta chains from one sample, sequenced in a study of Ad26.COV2.S vaccination and SARS-CoV-2 variants. Sequencing used immunoSEQ multiplex PCR; TCRdb keeps in-frame clones, though not all of them. The repertoire holds fewer than 900,000 clones, with roughly 90% as singletons. The material was peripheral blood, obtained in a trial of Ad26.COV2.S vaccine versus placebo. The source is a person between 18 and 60 years old who received the Ad26.COV2.S COVID-19 vaccine or a placebo. The CDR3 runs from the conserved cysteine through the conserved F or W. D genes are given only for firm matches. Size is stated for part of the rows, as once, few or many counts, or as a class when the clone is expanded.

j_gene,v_gene,abundance,d_gene,CDR3aa,CDR3nt
TRBJ2-5,TRBV30,once,-,CAWSVYSPETQYF,TGTGCCTGGAGTGTATACAGCCCGGAGACCCAGTACTTC
TRBJ2-6,TRBV5-1,-,-,CASRPPGSGANVLTF,TGCGCCAGCAGGCCCCCGGGTAGTGGGGCCAACGTCCTGACTTTC
TRBJ2-1,TRBV11-2,-,TRBD2,CASSLKLAGEQFF,TGTGCCAGCAGCTTAAAACTAGCGGGGGAGCAGTTCTTC
TRBJ2-1,TRBV5-1,-,-,CASSIDRSSYNEQFF,TGCGCCAGCAGCATAGACAGGAGCTCCTACAATGAGCAGTTCTTC
TRBJ1-1,TRBV30,-,TRBD1,CAWLPGQGSRTFF,TGTGCCTGGTTGCCGGGACAGGGGAGTAGAACTTTCTTT
TRBJ1-2,TRBV19,-,-,CASSRWDGYTF,TGTGCCAGTAGTAGGTGGGATGGCTACACCTTC
TRBJ2-1,TRBV9,many,TRBD2,CASSVVTSGRADFYNEQFF,TGTGCCAGCAGCGTAGTGACGAGCGGGAGGGCCGATTTCTACAATGAGCAGTTCTTC
TRBJ2-3,TRBV24-1,-,-,CATSDSGQPRGDTQYF,TGTGCCACCAGTGACTCCGGGCAACCTCGGGGAGATACGCAGTATTTT
TRBJ1-1,TRBV9,-,-,CASSWGPYTEAFF,TGTGCCAGCTCTTGGGGGCCCTACACTGAAGCTTTCTTT
TRBJ2-1,TRBV5-1,-,TRBD1,CASSLRTGGNEQFF,TGCGCCAGCAGCTTGAGGACAGGTGGTAATGAGCAGTTCTTC
TRBJ2-3,TRBV6-6,-,-,CASRGADTQYF,TGTGCCAGCAGGGGGGCCGATACGCAGTATTTT
TRBJ2-7,TRBV5-8,-,-,CASSLWSYEQYF,TGTGCCAGCAGCTTGTGGTCTTACGAGCAGTACTTC